Below, one T cell receptor (beta chain) is given with its context. Its target is not known. The repertoire was sequenced with immunoSEQ multiplex PCR; TCRdb's copy has only in-frame clones and lacks some. Of roughly 70,000 clones listed, 85% are singletons. Germline CDR1 and CDR2: SGDLS and YYNGEE. The CDR3 extends over 13 amino acids. V was clipped by 6 bases and J by 10 bases, with 14 bases between them. These data belong to a study of T cell responses to AZD1222 COVID-19 vaccine. For the study at large: Second-dose recipients at about 4 or about 12 weeks were treated as one pooled group.

Study results and limitations: Spike-specific TCR repertoires showed rising breadth and depth after two AZD1222 doses. Donor demographics were predominantly white British with a female majority; clonal diversity may be underestimated.

The chain couples TRBV9 to TRBJ1-6; no clear D gene. This receptor was obtained from an adult in good health. This specimen consisted of peripheral blood, obtained on day 0 of AZD1222 vaccination. The CDR3 here is CASTVADGSPLHF. The DNA of the CDR3 is TGTGCCAGCACCGTGGCGGATGGCTCACCCCTCCACTTT.